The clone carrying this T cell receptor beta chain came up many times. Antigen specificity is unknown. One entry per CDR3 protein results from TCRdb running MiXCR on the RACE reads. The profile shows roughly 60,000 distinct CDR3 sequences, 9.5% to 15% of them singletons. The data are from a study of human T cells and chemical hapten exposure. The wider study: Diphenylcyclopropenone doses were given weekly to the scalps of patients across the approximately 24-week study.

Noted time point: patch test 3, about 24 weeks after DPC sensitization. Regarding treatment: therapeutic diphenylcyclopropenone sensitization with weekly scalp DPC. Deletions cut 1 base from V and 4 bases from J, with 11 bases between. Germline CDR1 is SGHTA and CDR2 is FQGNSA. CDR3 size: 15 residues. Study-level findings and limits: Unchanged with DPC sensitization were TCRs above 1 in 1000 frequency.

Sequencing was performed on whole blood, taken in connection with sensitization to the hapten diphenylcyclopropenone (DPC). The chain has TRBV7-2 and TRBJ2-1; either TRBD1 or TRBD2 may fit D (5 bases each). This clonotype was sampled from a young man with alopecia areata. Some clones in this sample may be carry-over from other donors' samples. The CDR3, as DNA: TGTGCCAGCAGCTTAGTAGGGGACGGATACAATGAGCAGTTCTTC. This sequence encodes CASSLVGDGYNEQFF. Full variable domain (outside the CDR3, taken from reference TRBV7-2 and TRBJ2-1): GAGVSQSPSNKVTEKGKDVELRCDPISGHTALYWYRQSLGQGLEFLIYFQGNSAPDKSGLPSDRFSAERTGGSVSTLTIQRTQQEDSAVYLCASSLVGDGYNEQFFGPGTRLTVL.